One sample yielded the 2 T cell receptor beta chains listed below, sequenced in a study of blood T cell repertoires in COVID-19. Produced via immunoSEQ multiplex PCR; TCRdb's table is partial and in-frame only. The sample has approximately 200,000 clones, 70% to 80% seen once; the top ten hold nearly 6%. The source material was peripheral blood. These receptors were obtained from a woman aged 40 to 50 with COVID-19, enrolled during active disease.

The chain carries TRBV5-1 and TRBJ1-1, with D possibly matching TRBD1 (5 bases). CDR3 size: 15 residues. Per germline, CDR1 SGHRS and CDR2 YFSETQ. The V gene lost 3 bases and the J gene lost 3 bases, with 15 bases spanning the gap. The chain's CDR3 is CASSSDGAGDTEAFF. The CDR3 region has the DNA TGCGCCAGCAGCTCAGACGGGGCGGGGGACACTGAAGCTTTCTTT.

V is TRBV19 and J is TRBJ2-7; 7 positions agree with TRBD2. The CDR3 consists of 14 residues. Germline CDR1 and CDR2: LNHDA and SQIVND (reference sequence). The trim removed 4 bases at V and 2 bases at J, leaving 5 bases unmatched. The CDR3 DNA reads as TGTGCCAGTAGTAGGGAGGGGACCGCCTACGAGCAGTACTTC. It yields the protein CASSREGTAYEQYF.